The text below deals with one TCR beta chain. Here immunoSEQ multiplex PCR was the method, and the copy in TCRdb shows in-frame clones only, minus some. The repertoire holds approximately 75,000 clones, with 93% as singletons. This entry belongs to a study of siplizumab effects on memory and regulatory T cells. The CDR3 spans 13 residues. CDR1 and CDR2 (germline): SGHTA, FQGTGA. The V and J ends lost 5 bases and 6 bases respectively, with 13 bases between them. This TCR was recovered from a human donor in good health. J is TRBJ1-1 and V is TRBV7-3; no clear D. The material sequenced was CD8+ T cells sorted from blood. The chain's CDR3 is CASSPVGSAEAFF. The CDR3 region has the DNA TGTGCCAGCAGCCCGGTAGGGAGCGCTGAAGCTTTCTTT.